This T cell receptor (beta chain) was retrieved from a study of blood T cell repertoires in COVID-19. Whole-study context: Acute-phase and convalescent COVID-19 samples originated in the United States, Italy and Spain.

Original processing methods: Estimation of nucleated cell counts was performed using reference gene primer amplification. Assay used: immunoSEQ multiplex PCR; TCRdb lists only in-frame clones, some missing. The V and J calls and the clone size are those of that table, but D and trimming were determined from the DNA. This sample has 250,000 to 300,000 clones, with 87% found just once. CDR1 LNHDA and CDR2 SQIVND come from the germline V gene (reference sequence). This CDR3 comprises 15 residues. The V and J ends lost 3 bases and 2 bases respectively, with 11 bases between them. This chain links TRBV19 with TRBJ1-5, with a tentative D call TRBD1 (5 bases). This clonotype originated in a woman in her forties or fifties who had recovered from COVID-19. Sequenced sample: peripheral blood. CDR3 DNA sequence: TGTGCCAGTAGTATTGCTTGGGGGGGCAATCAGCCCCAGCATTTT. It yields the protein CASSIAWGGNQPQHF.